Each of the 22 T cell receptor beta chains below was sequenced from the same sample in a study of spatial heterogeneity in lung cancer. Study-level results: Tumoral mutation counts were tracked by counts of expanded intratumoral alpha and beta TCRs.

What these receptors recognize is not known. TCRdb recomputed calls from the 5' RACE reads with MiXCR, one row per CDR3 protein. The repertoire holds about 100,000 distinct CDR3 sequences, with about 4.4% as singletons. Noted time point: sample taken at primary tumor resection. Sequenced material: lung tumor tissue, taken at surgery. The receptors here all came from a male donor with early-stage non-small cell lung cancer.

This clonotype has a count of ten or more. The chain has TRBV7-2 and TRBJ1-1, with D possibly matching TRBD1 (6 bases). Looked up from germline, CDR1 is SGHTA and CDR2 is FQGNSA. The V and J ends lost 6 bases and 3 bases respectively, with 11 bases between them. The CDR3 sequence is 13 residues long. This CDR3 is CASRLNRDTEAFF. CDR3 DNA: TGTGCCAGCAGGCTAAACAGGGACACTGAAGCTTTCTTT.

This clonotype was observed many times. This CDR3 reads CASSTTSGRGPQETQYF. The CDR3, as DNA: TGTGCCAGCAGCACGACTAGCGGGAGAGGCCCGCAAGAGACCCAGTACTTC. The V gene is TRBV21-1, the J gene TRBJ2-5; TRBD2, the table's D call, was not compared with the DNA. TRBV21-1 is shown as a pseudogene. CDR3 length: 17 amino acids.

At least ten counts were recorded for this clonotype. This sequence joins TRBV5-1 and TRBJ2-1; D gene ambiguous. V was cut by 7 bases and J by 4 bases, with 24 bases left in between. The CDR3 sequence is 17 residues long. Germline CDR1 is SGHRS and CDR2 is YFSETQ. CDR3 in amino acids: CASGSSFTAKLYNEQFF. The CDR3 bases are TGCGCCAGCGGGTCTTCCTTTACTGCAAAACTGTACAATGAGCAGTTCTTC. Looking up the rest from reference TRBV5-1 and TRBJ2-1 gives the full variable domain: KAGVTQTPRYLIKTRGQQVTLSCSPISGHRSVSWYQQTPGQGLQFLFEYFSETQRNKGNFPGRFSGRQFSNSRSEMNVSTLELGDSALYLCASGSSFTAKLYNEQFFGPGTRLTVL.

The sample holds many counts of this clonotype. The rearrangement uses TRBV28 and TRBJ1-5; D gene ambiguous. V lost 4 bases and J lost 2, with 12 bases in between. This CDR3 comprises 15 residues. Per the germline V gene, CDR1 is MDHEN and CDR2 is SYDVKM. The CDR3 sequence is CASSSMLSGNQPQHF. CDR3 coding DNA: TGTGCCAGCAGTTCGATGCTCTCGGGCAATCAGCCCCAGCATTTT. Combining the CDR3 with reference TRBV28 and TRBJ1-5 gives the whole variable domain DVKVTQSSRYLVKRTGEKVFLECVQDMDHENMFWYRQDPGLGLRLIYFSYDVKMKEKGDIPEGYSVSREKKERFSLILESASTNQTSMYLCASSSMLSGNQPQHFGDGTRLSIL.

This clonotype was recorded many times. The chain has TRBV3-1 and TRBJ2-2; the D is unclear. This CDR3 has 16 residues. The germline V gene encodes CDR1 LGHDT and CDR2 YNNKEL (reference sequence). V was trimmed by 1 base and J by 0 bases, leaving 9 bases between them. CDR3 amino acids: CASSQVGVPNTGELFF. In nucleotides, the CDR3 is TGTGCCAGCAGCCAAGTTGGGGTTCCGAACACCGGGGAGCTGTTTTTT.

Many counts were recorded for this clonotype. The chain uses TRBV7-9 and TRBJ1-5, with D uncertain. With 5 bases removed from V and 2 bases from J, the gap between germline ends came to 10 bases. This CDR3 is built from 14 residues. Germline values: CDR1 SEHNR, CDR2 FQNEAQ (reference sequence). The CDR3 sequence is CASSPGKGNQPQHF. Here the CDR3 DNA reads TGTGCCAGCAGCCCCGGGAAGGGCAATCAGCCCCAGCATTTT.

This clonotype has ten or more counts. This sequence joins TRBV4-2 and TRBJ2-7, with 13 bases lining up with TRBD2. The V and J ends lost 6 bases and 4 bases, in that order; junction bases with no gene match: 6. CDR1 is LGHNA and CDR2 is YNFKEQ in the germline V gene. The CDR3 has 15 residues. The CDR3 DNA reads TGTGCCAGCAGTCTAGGACTAGCGGGAGTTTACGAGCAGTACTTC. This translates into CASSLGLAGVYEQYF.

This clonotype was counted many times. The chain couples TRBV4-1 to TRBJ2-1; 9 bases map to TRBD2. This CDR3 has 14 residues. The ends lost 9 bases at V and 5 bases at J; junction bases unmatched: 8. Germline lookup yields CDR1 MGHRA and CDR2 YSYEKL. The CDR3 loop is CARSSGSSNNEQFF. Written as DNA, the CDR3 is TGCGCCAGGAGTAGCGGGAGTTCTAACAATGAGCAGTTCTTC.

This clonotype was counted at least ten times. This sequence joins TRBV11-2 and TRBJ2-2; 8 positions match TRBD2. Germline V gene data show CDR1 as SGHAT and CDR2 as FQNNGV. V was clipped by 4 bases and J by 5 bases; unmatched bases: 6. The CDR3 runs 15 residues. The CDR3 here is CASSSAAGGTGELFF. CDR3 DNA sequence: TGTGCCAGCAGCTCGGCCGCGGGGGGTACCGGGGAGCTGTTTTTT.

The table lists this clonotype with many counts. This chain links TRBV28 with TRBJ2-4, with a weak D call TRBD2 (6 bases). Germline V gene sequence: CDR1 MDHEN, CDR2 SYDVKM. The V end lost 5 bases, the J end lost 3 bases, and 29 bases lay between the germline ends. The CDR3 consists of 20 residues. CDR3 DNA: TGTGCCAGCAGTCCTTATCCCCTCTCACAGGTCCGGGGAGGCAAAAACATTCAGTACTTC. Amino acid sequence: CASSPYPLSQVRGGKNIQYF.

This clonotype was seen at least ten times. V gene TRBV5-1 combines with J gene TRBJ2-2; no reliable D call. CDR1 and CDR2 from the germline V gene are SGHRS and YFSETQ. The CDR3 covers 15 residues. Trimming left V 5 bases short and J 0 bases short, with 11 bases between. In DNA, the CDR3 is TGCGCCAGCAGAGGTTGGGATTCGAACACCGGGGAGCTGTTTTTT. Its protein product is CASRGWDSNTGELFF. Complete variable domain (other parts from reference TRBV5-1 and TRBJ2-2): KAGVTQTPRYLIKTRGQQVTLSCSPISGHRSVSWYQQTPGQGLQFLFEYFSETQRNKGNFPGRFSGRQFSNSRSEMNVSTLELGDSALYLCASRGWDSNTGELFFGEGSRLTVL.

Ten or more counts support this clonotype. The genes are TRBV10-3 and TRBJ2-3; TRBD2 agrees at 8 bases. With 11 bases clipped from V and 0 bases from J, the junction kept 7 bases outside the gene matches. The CDR3 spans 14 residues. Per germline, CDR1 ENHRY and CDR2 SYGVKD. Written as DNA, the CDR3 is TGTGCCGCAGCGGGGGCAGGGAGCACAGATACGCAGTATTTT. Translated: CAAAGAGSTDTQYF.

This clonotype was detected ten times or more. The rearrangement links TRBV6-5 to TRBJ2-7; TRBD1 agrees at 9 bases. The germline V gene encodes CDR1 MNHEY and CDR2 SVGAGI. V shed 1 base, J shed 2 bases, and the junction held 6 bases outside the gene matches. The CDR3 has 16 residues. Here the CDR3 reads CASSYLNRGRAYEQYF. Here the CDR3 DNA reads TGTGCCAGCAGTTACTTAAACAGGGGGCGAGCCTACGAGCAGTACTTC.

This clonotype has a count of ten or more. The chain combines TRBV5-6 with TRBJ2-5; 9 positions match TRBD2. Germline V gives CDR1 SGHDT, CDR2 YYEEEE. V lost 6 bases, J lost 3 bases, and 9 bases stayed unmatched. The CDR3 has 15 residues. CDR3 sequence: CASTSSGKREETQYF. The CDR3 DNA is TGTGCCAGCACCTCTAGCGGGAAGAGGGAAGAGACCCAGTACTTC.

This clonotype was observed at least ten times. CDR3 nucleotide sequence: TGCAGCGTGGGACTGGGGCAGAATGAGCAGTTCTTC. Translating it yields CSVGLGQNEQFF. This chain joins TRBV29-1 and TRBJ2-1; D may be TRBD2 (6 bases). The CDR3 covers 12 residues. The germline V and J ends were trimmed by 6 bases and 7 bases, with 13 bases remaining between them. Looked up from germline, CDR1 is SQVTM and CDR2 is ANQGSEA.

This clonotype has ten or more counts. This chain connects TRBV6-1 to TRBJ1-5; possibly TRBD1 for D (5 bases). The germline V and J ends were trimmed by 7 bases and 3 bases, with 19 bases remaining between them. Per germline, CDR1 MNHNS and CDR2 SASEGT. The length of the CDR3 is 16 residues. DNA of the CDR3: TGTGCCAGCATCAGGGTTGGGCGGATGAACAATCAGCCCCAGCATTTT. Translating gives CASIRVGRMNNQPQHF.

This clonotype has at least ten counts. V is TRBV6-2 or TRBV6-3 and J is TRBJ2-3; TRBD2 matches 7 bases. V was clipped by 2 bases and J by 5 bases; unmatched bases: 1. Germline assignment: CDR1 MNHEY and CDR2 SVGEGT. The CDR3 extends over 13 amino acids. The chain's CDR3 is CASSYSGVDTQYF. CDR3 sequence (DNA): TGTGCCAGCAGTTACAGCGGGGTAGATACGCAGTATTTT.

This clonotype was observed many times. The chain uses TRBV2 and TRBJ2-1, with 7 bases lining up with TRBD2. CDR1 SNHLY and CDR2 FYNNEI come from the germline V gene. The CDR3 covers 15 residues. V trimming: 5 bases; J trimming: 7 bases; junction bases outside the gene matches: 11. Here the CDR3 DNA reads TGTGCCAGCAGTTCCTTAGCGGGTAACGGGAATGAGCAGTTCTTC. Protein sequence: CASSSLAGNGNEQFF.

This clonotype was observed many times. The chain couples TRBV28 to TRBJ2-7; D possibly corresponds to TRBD1 (5 bases). This CDR3 region has 13 residues. Germline CDR1 reads MDHEN; CDR2 reads SYDVKM. The ends were cut back, 8 bases at V and 5 bases at J, with 16 bases in the middle. CDR3 sequence: CASLLGRGHEQYF. The DNA for the CDR3 is TGTGCCAGCCTCCTCGGAAGGGGCCACGAGCAGTACTTC.

There are many counts of this clonotype. This chain joins TRBV20-1 and TRBJ1-5, with D tentatively TRBD1 (6 bases). V was shortened by 2 bases and J by 9 bases, with 14 bases between the two germline ends. Germline loops: CDR1 DFQATT, CDR2 SNEGSKA (reference sequence). CDR3 length equals 13 residues. CDR3 sequence reads: CSARRTEESPQHF. The CDR3 region has the DNA TGCAGTGCTAGAAGGACAGAGGAATCGCCCCAGCATTTT.

This clonotype was seen at least ten times. V is TRBV10-2 and J is TRBJ2-1; 9 positions match TRBD2. The CDR3 runs 15 residues. V shed 3 bases, J shed 7 bases, and the junction held 7 bases outside the gene matches. Germline V gives CDR1 WSHSY, CDR2 SAAADI. This chain's CDR3 is CASSDAGLAFNEQFF. Written as DNA, the CDR3 is TGCGCCAGCAGTGACGCGGGACTAGCTTTTAATGAGCAGTTCTTC.

This clonotype came up many times. The chain carries TRBV6-6 and TRBJ2-5; unclear D gene. The germline V gene encodes CDR1 MNHNY and CDR2 SVGAGI (reference sequence). V dropped 5 bases and J dropped 5 bases, with 6 bases sitting between them. This CDR3 is 11 amino acids long. CDR3 loop: CASSTVETQYF. CDR3 in DNA: TGTGCCAGCAGTACCGTCGAGACCCAGTACTTC.